This TCR beta chain derives from a study of naive and memory T cell subsets. Treatment given: skin biopsy from PPD injection site in Mantoux-positive individual. Input was about 1 to 1,100 ng of DNase-treated total RNA without cell sorting. The library had UMIs added by 3' ligation of an oligonucleotide to TCR cDNA. Blood and skin TCR RNA was reverse transcribed with alpha and beta constant primers. The SP2 primer and nested alpha and beta constant region primers amplified ligated cDNA in four rounds. TCRdb independently ran MiXCR on the UMI-ligation and nested PCR reads; one entry per CDR3 protein. The sample has around 20,000 distinct CDR3 sequences, 9.5% seen once. This clonotype is labeled medium-sized. Its antigen remains unidentified. Germline V gene lookup returns CDR1 SGHKS and CDR2 YYEKEE (reference sequence). V was pared by 0 bases and J by 4 bases, with 2 bases of the junction left unmatched. This CDR3 comprises 15 residues.

General study points: Far more TCRs reportedly came from tuberculin skin test site biopsies. Tuberculin site TCR excess was interpreted as type IV hypersensitivity infiltration.

The chain employs TRBV5-5 and TRBJ2-2; 8 bases are shared with TRBD2. The clonotype comes from an adult in good health. The material was skin, obtained from a tuberculin skin test site. The CDR3 sequence: CASSLELAGTGELFF. Here the CDR3 DNA reads TGTGCCAGCAGCTTGGAGCTAGCGGGCACCGGGGAGCTGTTTTTT.